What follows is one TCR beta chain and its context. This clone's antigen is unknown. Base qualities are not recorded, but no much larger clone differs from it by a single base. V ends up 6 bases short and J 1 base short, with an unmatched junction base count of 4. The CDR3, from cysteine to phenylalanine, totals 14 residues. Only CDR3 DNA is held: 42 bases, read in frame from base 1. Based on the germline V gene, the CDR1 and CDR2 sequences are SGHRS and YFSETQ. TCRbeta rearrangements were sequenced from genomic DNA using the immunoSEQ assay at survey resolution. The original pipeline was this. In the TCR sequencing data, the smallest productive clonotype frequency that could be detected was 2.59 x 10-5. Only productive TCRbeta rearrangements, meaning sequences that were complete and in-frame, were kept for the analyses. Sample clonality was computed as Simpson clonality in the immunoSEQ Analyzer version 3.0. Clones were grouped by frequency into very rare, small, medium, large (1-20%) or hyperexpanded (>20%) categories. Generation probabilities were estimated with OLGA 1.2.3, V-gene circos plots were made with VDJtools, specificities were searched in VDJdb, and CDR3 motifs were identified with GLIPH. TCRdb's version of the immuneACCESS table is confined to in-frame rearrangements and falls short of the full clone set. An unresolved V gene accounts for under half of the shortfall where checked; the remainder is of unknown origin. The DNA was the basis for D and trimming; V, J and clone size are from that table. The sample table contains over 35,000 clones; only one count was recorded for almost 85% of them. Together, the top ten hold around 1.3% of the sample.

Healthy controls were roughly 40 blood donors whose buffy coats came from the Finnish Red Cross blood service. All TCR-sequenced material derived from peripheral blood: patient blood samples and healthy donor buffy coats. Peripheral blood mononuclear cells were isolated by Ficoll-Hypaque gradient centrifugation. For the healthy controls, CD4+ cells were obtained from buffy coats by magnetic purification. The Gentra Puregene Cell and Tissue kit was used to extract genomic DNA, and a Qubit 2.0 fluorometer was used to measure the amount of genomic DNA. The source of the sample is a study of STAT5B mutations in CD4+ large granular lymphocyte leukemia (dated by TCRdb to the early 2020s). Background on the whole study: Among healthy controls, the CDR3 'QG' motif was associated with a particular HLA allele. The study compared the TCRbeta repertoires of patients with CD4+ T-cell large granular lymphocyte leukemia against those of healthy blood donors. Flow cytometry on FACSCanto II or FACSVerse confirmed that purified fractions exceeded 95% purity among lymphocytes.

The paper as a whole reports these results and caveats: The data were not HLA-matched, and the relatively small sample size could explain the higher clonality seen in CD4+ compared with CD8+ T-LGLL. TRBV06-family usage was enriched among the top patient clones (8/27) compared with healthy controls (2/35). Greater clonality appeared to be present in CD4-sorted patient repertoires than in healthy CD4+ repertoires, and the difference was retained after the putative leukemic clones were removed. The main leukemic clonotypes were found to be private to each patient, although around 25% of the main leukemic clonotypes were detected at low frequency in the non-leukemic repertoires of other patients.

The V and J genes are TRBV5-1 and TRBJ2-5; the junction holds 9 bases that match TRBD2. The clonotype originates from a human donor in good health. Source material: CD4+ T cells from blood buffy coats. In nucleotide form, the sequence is TGCGCCAGCACGAGCGGGGGGAGCCAAGAGACCCAGTACTTC. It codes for CASTSGGSQETQYF.